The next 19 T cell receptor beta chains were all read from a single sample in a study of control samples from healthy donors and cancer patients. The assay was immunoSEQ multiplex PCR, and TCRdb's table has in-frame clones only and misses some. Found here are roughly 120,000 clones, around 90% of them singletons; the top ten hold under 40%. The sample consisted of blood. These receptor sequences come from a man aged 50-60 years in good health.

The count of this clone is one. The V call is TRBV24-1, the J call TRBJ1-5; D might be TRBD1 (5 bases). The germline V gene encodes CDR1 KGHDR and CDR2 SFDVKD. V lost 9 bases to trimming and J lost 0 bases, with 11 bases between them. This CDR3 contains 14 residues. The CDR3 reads CATRGRDSNQPQHF. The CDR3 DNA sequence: TGTGCCACCCGGGGCAGGGATAGCAATCAGCCCCAGCATTTT.

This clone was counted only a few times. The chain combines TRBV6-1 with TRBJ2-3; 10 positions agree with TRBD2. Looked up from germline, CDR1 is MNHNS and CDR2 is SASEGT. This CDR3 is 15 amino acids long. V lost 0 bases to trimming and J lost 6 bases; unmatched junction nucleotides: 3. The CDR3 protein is CASSEASSGGDTQYF. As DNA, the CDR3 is TGTGCCAGCAGTGAAGCGAGTAGCGGGGGGGATACGCAGTATTTT.

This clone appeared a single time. As DNA, the CDR3 is TGTGCCAGCCGGCAGGTTTGGACTAGCGGGGGGCCAGGAGGGGACAATGAGCAGTTCTTC. This gives the protein CASRQVWTSGGPGGDNEQFF. V usage is TRBV21-1 and J usage is TRBJ2-1; the table's D call, TRBD2, has no DNA check behind it. TRBV21-1 is termed a pseudogene. The CDR3 consists of 20 residues.

The DNA of the CDR3 is TGTGCCAGCAGCTCCCCTCGGACCGGGAACACTGAAGCTTTCTTT. Protein sequence: CASSSPRTGNTEAFF. The genes are TRBV7-2 and TRBJ1-1; the D is unclear. Germline V gives CDR1 SGHTA, CDR2 FQGNSA. There are 15 residues in the CDR3. Trimming left V 4 bases short and J 1 base short, with 13 bases between.

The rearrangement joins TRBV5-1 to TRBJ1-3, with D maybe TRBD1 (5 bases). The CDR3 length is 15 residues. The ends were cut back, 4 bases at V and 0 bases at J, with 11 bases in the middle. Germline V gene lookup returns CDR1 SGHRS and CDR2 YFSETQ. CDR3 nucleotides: TGCGCCAGCAGCCTCGCAGGGAGCTCTGGAAACACCATATATTTT. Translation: CASSLAGSSGNTIYF.

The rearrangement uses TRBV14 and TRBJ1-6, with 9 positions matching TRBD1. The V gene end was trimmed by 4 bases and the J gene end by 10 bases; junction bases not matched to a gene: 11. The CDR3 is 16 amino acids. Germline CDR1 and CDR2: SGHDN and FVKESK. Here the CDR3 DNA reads TGTGCCAGCAGCCGCCTACAGGGGGCTTTGAGCTCACCCCTCCACTTT. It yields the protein CASSRLQGALSSPLHF.

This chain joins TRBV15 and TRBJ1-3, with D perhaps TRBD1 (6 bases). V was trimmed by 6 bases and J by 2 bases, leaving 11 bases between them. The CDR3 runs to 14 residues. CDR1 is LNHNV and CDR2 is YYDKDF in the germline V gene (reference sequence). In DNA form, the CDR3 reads TGTGCCACCAGTACAGGGTCAGCTGGAAACACCATATATTTT. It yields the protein CATSTGSAGNTIYF.

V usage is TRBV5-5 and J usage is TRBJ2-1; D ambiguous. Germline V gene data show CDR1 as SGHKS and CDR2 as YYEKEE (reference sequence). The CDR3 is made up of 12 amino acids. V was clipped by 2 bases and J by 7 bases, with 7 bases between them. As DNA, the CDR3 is TGTGCCAGCAGCTTCCTTGGGAATGAGCAGTTCTTC. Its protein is CASSFLGNEQFF.

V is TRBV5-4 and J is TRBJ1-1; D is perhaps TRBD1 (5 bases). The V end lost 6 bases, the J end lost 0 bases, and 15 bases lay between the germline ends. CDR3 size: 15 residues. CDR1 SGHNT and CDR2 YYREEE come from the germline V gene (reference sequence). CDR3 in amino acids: CASKGPGGVNTEAFF. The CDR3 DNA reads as TGTGCCAGCAAGGGTCCTGGGGGAGTGAACACTGAAGCTTTCTTT.

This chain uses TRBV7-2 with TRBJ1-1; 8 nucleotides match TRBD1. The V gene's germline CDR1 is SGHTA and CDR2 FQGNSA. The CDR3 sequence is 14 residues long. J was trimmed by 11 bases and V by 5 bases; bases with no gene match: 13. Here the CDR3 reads CASSPQRRSGGAFF. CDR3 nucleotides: TGTGCCAGCAGCCCCCAACGCAGGTCAGGGGGCGCTTTCTTT.

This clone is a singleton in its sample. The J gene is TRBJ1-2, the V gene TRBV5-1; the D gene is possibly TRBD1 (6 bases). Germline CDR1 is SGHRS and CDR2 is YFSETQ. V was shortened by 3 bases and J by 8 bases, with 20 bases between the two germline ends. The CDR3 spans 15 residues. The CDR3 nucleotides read TGCGCCAGCAGCTCTAACTACGGGGGCGCGCAGGGCTACACCTTC. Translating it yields CASSSNYGGAQGYTF. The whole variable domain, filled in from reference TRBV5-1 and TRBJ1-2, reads KAGVTQTPRYLIKTRGQQVTLSCSPISGHRSVSWYQQTPGQGLQFLFEYFSETQRNKGNFPGRFSGRQFSNSRSEMNVSTLELGDSALYLCASSSNYGGAQGYTFGSGTRLTVV.

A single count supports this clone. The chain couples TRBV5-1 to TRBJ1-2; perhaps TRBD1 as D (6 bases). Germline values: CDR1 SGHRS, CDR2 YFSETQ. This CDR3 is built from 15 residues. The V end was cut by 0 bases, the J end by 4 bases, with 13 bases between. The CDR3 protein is CASSLAQGGPYGYTF. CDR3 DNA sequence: TGCGCCAGCAGCTTGGCACAGGGCGGTCCCTATGGCTACACCTTC.

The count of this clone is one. The CDR3 DNA sequence: TGTGCCATCAGTGAGTCGACTCGAGATCAGCCCCAGCATTTT. Its translation: CAISESTRDQPQHF. This chain links TRBV10-3 with TRBJ1-5, with D unclear. Germline CDR1 ENHRY, CDR2 SYGVKD. The CDR3 has 14 residues. Trimming shortened V by 0 bases and J by 5 bases, and 8 bases separated the two germline ends.

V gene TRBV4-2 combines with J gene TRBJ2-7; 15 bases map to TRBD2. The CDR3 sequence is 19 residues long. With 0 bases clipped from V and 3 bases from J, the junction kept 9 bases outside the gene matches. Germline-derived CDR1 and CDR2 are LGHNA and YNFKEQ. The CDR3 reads CASSQERGLAGGRGYEQYF. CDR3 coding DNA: TGTGCCAGCAGCCAAGAGAGGGGACTAGCGGGGGGTCGGGGCTACGAGCAGTACTTC.

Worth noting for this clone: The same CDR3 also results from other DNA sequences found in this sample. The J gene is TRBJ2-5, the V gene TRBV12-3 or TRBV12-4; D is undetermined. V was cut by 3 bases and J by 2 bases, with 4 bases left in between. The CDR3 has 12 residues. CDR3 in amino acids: CASSLGQETQYF. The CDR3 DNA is TGTGCCAGCAGTTTGGGGCAAGAGACCCAGTACTTC.

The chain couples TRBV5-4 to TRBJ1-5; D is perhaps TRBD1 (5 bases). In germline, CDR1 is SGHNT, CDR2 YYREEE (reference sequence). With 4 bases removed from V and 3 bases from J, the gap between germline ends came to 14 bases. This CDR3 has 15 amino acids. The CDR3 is CASSGGGHDNQPQHF. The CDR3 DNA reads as TGTGCCAGCAGCGGGGGAGGACACGACAATCAGCCCCAGCATTTT.

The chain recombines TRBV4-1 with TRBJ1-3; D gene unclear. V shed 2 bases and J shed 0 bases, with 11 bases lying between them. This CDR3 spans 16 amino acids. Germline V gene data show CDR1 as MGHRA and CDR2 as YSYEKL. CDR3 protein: CASSQSPGDSGNTIYF. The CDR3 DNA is TGCGCCAGCAGCCAAAGTCCCGGGGACTCTGGAAACACCATATATTTT.

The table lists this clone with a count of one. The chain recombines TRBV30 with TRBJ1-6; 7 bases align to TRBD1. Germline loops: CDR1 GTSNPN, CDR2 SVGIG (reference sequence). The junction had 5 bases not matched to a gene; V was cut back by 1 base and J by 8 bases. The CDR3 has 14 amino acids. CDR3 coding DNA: TGTGCCTGGAGTGCCAAGGGACAGTATTCACCCCTCCACTTT. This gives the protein CAWSAKGQYSPLHF. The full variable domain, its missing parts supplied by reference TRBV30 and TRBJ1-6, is SQTIHQWPATLVQPVGSPLSLECTVEGTSNPNLYWYRQAAGRGLQLLFYSVGIGQISSEVPQNLSASRPQDRQFILSSKKLLLSDSGFYLCAWSAKGQYSPLHFGNGTRLTVT.

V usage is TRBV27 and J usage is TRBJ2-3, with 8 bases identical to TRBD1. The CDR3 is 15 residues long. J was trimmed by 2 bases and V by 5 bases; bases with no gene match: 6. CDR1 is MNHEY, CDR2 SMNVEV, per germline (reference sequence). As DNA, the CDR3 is TGTGCCAGCAGTCCGACAGGGGTCTCCACAGATACGCAGTATTTT. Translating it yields CASSPTGVSTDTQYF.